Below are 27 T cell receptor beta chains sequenced from a single sample in a study of vaccination and CD4 T cells after COVID-19 (dated by TCRdb to between 2021 and 2024). No antigen has been identified for these receptors. Reading the label with the study, this specimen's treatment or condition is: approximately 11-day PBMC culture with coronavirus spike peptide pools or control peptides (ViraFEST assay). Library creation used PCR. Sequenced on an Illumina iSeq 100. DNA from cultured CD4+ T cells was subjected to TCR sequencing with the Oncomine TCR Beta short-read assay at the Johns Hopkins FTIC core. TCRdb trimmed the raw reads at Q25, called clones with MiXCR and kept productive beta chains. Rows matching on CDR3 protein sequence are summarized as one entry with the most common DNA and genes. Within this sample are about 13,000 distinct CDR3 sequences, with around 26% of them counted one time only. The ten largest account for around 8% of the sample.

Sequencing was performed on CD4+ T cells from blood, cultured in vitro. Source of these receptors: a human donor who had recovered from COVID-19.

By its share, this clonotype is medium-sized. The V and J genes are TRBV27 and TRBJ2-2; 9 nucleotides line up with TRBD2. The CDR3 is 16 residues long. V shed 1 base and J 7 bases; nucleotides not matched to a gene: 7. Germline values: CDR1 MNHEY, CDR2 SMNVEV (reference sequence). Here the CDR3 DNA reads TGTGCCAGCAGTTTATTAGCGGGGGTTTGGGGCGGGGAGCTGTTTTTT. Its translation is CASSLLAGVWGGELFF.

This sequence joins TRBV7-2 and TRBJ2-2, with 10 nucleotides matching TRBD2. With V trimmed by 5 bases and J by 4 bases, 7 bases remained unmatched. Germline V lookup: CDR1 SGHTA, CDR2 FQGNSA. The CDR3 totals 16 residues. CDR3 in DNA: TGTGCCAGCAGCGCAGCGGGAGGGTCAGGCACCGGGGAGCTGTTTTTT. Amino acid sequence: CASSAAGGSGTGELFF.

The genes are TRBV9 and TRBJ2-3; no reliable D call. CDR1 and CDR2 from the germline V gene are SGDLS and YYNGEE. Trimming removed 3 bases from V and 2 bases from J, with 7 bases in between. This CDR3 is built from 13 residues. DNA for the CDR3: TGTGCCAGCAGCGGGGGTACCACAGATACGCAGTATTTT. As protein: CASSGGTTDTQYF.

This clonotype was observed a handful of times. The CDR3 DNA follows: TGCGCCAGCAGCCCTGGGACAGCCCAAGAGACCCAGTACTTC. This sequence encodes CASSPGTAQETQYF. The J gene is TRBJ2-5, the V gene TRBV5-1, with TRBD1 matching over 7 bases. V lost 4 bases, J lost 1 base, and 4 bases stayed unmatched. There are 14 residues in the CDR3. CDR1 SGHRS and CDR2 YFSETQ come from the germline V gene.

The CDR3 protein is CSAPGDRGYGEAFF. The DNA for the CDR3 is TGCAGTGCGCCTGGGGACAGGGGTTATGGTGAAGCTTTCTTT. The chain uses TRBV20-1 and TRBJ1-1; 10 bases agree with TRBD1. The germline gives CDR1 DFQATT, CDR2 SNEGSKA (reference sequence). V lost 6 bases, J lost 7 bases, and 11 bases stayed unmatched. This CDR3 spans 14 amino acids.

This clonotype has more than one count but fewer than ten. This chain joins TRBV20-1 and TRBJ1-6, with 8 bases that match TRBD1. The germline CDR1 and CDR2 sequences are DFQATT and SNEGSKA (reference sequence). The CDR3 has 14 residues. V gave up 0 bases and J gave up 9 bases; unmatched junction bases: 4. In nucleotides, the CDR3 is TGCAGTGCTAGAGATCGTACAGGGGGTTCACCCCTCCACTTT. Its protein is CSARDRTGGSPLHF.

J is TRBJ1-2 and V is TRBV19, with a tentative D call TRBD1 (6 bases). This CDR3 contains 14 residues. Deletions cut 4 bases from V and 7 bases from J, with 16 bases between. Germline V gives CDR1 LNHDA, CDR2 SQIVND (reference sequence). The chain's CDR3 is CASSTDRLASGYTF. CDR3 DNA: TGTGCCAGTAGTACCGACAGGTTAGCTAGTGGCTACACCTTC.

With regard to this clonotype: The junction departs from germline at one end; a sequencing error may be responsible. This chain joins TRBV12-3 or TRBV12-4 and TRBJ2-7, with TRBD2 matching over 7 bases. CDR3 length: 14 amino acids. The DNA for the CDR3 is TGCGCCAGCAGTTTAAGTGGGGGGGGAGATGAGCAGTACTTC. It specifies CASSLSGGGDEQYF.

This clonotype was counted only a few times. The V gene is TRBV10-2, the J gene TRBJ1-5; D may be TRBD1 (5 bases). Germline CDR1 is WSHSY and CDR2 is SAAADI. This CDR3 has 14 amino acids. Deletions cut 7 bases from V and 3 bases from J, with 13 bases between. CDR3 residues: CASTDGGINQPQHF. The CDR3 bases are TGCGCCAGCACGGACGGGGGGATCAATCAGCCCCAGCATTTT.

The rearrangement uses TRBV9 and TRBJ1-1; no clear D. Per the germline V gene, CDR1 is SGDLS and CDR2 is YYNGEE. The CDR3 is 14 amino acids. V was shortened by 0 bases and J by 1 base, with 7 bases between the two germline ends. The CDR3 loop is CASSVARKNTEAFF. The DNA of the CDR3 is TGTGCCAGCAGCGTAGCACGGAAGAACACTGAAGCTTTCTTT.

This clonotype was counted a few times. J is TRBJ1-1 and V is TRBV6-5; possible D gene TRBD1, 6 bases. Germline CDR1 and CDR2: MNHEY and SVGAGI. This CDR3 contains 17 residues. V was trimmed by 2 bases and J by 3 bases, leaving 19 bases between them. The CDR3 region is CASSYPGQRAADTEAFF. CDR3 nucleotides: TGTGCCAGCAGTTACCCCGGACAGAGGGCGGCCGACACTGAAGCTTTCTTT.

The V gene is TRBV9, the J gene TRBJ1-5; the match to TRBD1 covers 7 bases. In germline, CDR1 is SGDLS, CDR2 YYNGEE. With 6 bases clipped from V and 4 bases from J, the junction kept 4 bases outside the gene matches. CDR3 size: 13 residues. CDR3 coding DNA: TGTGCCAGCACGACAGGGCTGAATCAGCCCCAGCATTTT. This encodes CASTTGLNQPQHF. The full variable domain, rest sourced from reference TRBV9 and TRBJ1-5, is DSGVTQTPKHLITATGQRVTLRCSPRSGDLSVYWYQQSLDQGLQFLIQYYNGEERAKGNILERFSAQQFPDLHSELNLSSLELGDSALYFCASTTGLNQPQHFGDGTRLSIL.

This clonotype was observed a handful of times. V gene TRBV10-3 combines with J gene TRBJ1-1; D remains ambiguous. CDR1 ENHRY and CDR2 SYGVKD come from the germline V gene. V was cut by 3 bases and J by 11 bases, with 10 bases left in between. The CDR3 sequence is 11 residues long. CDR3 residues: CAISDGRTAFF. In DNA, the CDR3 is TGTGCCATCAGTGATGGAAGGACGGCTTTCTTT.

The CDR3 sequence: CASRKQGAYTEAFF. As DNA, the CDR3 is TGTGCCAGCAGAAAACAGGGGGCATACACTGAAGCTTTCTTT. The chain links TRBV7-2 to TRBJ1-1, with 9 bases fitting TRBD1. CDR1 is SGHTA and CDR2 is FQGNSA in the germline V gene. The CDR3 is made up of 14 amino acids. The trim removed 6 bases at V and 3 bases at J, leaving 5 bases unmatched.

The rearrangement links TRBV7-9 to TRBJ1-1; TRBD1 matches 7 bases. V lost 1 base, J lost 4 bases, and 3 bases stayed unmatched. The CDR3 has 14 residues. Germline V CDR1 and CDR2: SEHNR, FQNEAQ (reference sequence). CDR3 DNA: TGTGCCAGCAGCTTAGAACAGGGGAGCACTGAAGCTTTCTTT. It translates to CASSLEQGSTEAFF.

This clonotype turned up a few times. V gene TRBV12-3 or TRBV12-4 combines with J gene TRBJ1-1; D might be TRBD1 (5 bases). The CDR3 covers 12 residues. Trimming removed 7 bases from V and 3 bases from J, with 9 bases in between. This chain's CDR3 is CASKLGDTEAFF. Here the CDR3 DNA reads TGTGCCAGCAAGTTAGGGGACACTGAAGCTTTCTTT.

The gene calls are TRBV12-5 and TRBJ1-5, with 10 bases that match TRBD1. The germline V gene encodes CDR1 LGHNT and CDR2 FRNRAP. V was clipped by 1 base and J by 10 bases; unmatched bases: 7. The CDR3 is 15 amino acids. CDR3 sequence reads: CASGLAGTGVVPQHF. CDR3 nucleotide sequence: TGTGCTAGTGGTTTGGCCGGGACAGGGGTCGTTCCCCAGCATTTT.

The chain combines TRBV20-1 with TRBJ1-1; tentatively, D is TRBD1 (6 bases). There are 15 residues in the CDR3. V was shortened by 3 bases and J by 11 bases, with 25 bases between the two germline ends. Germline CDR1 and CDR2: DFQATT and SNEGSKA (reference sequence). Here the CDR3 reads CSASEEGGPPPWAFF. The CDR3, as DNA: TGCAGTGCTAGTGAGGAAGGGGGGCCTCCCCCTTGGGCTTTCTTT.

This clonotype was seen more than once but under ten times. CDR3 sequence reads: CASSYARPSGNTIYF. CDR3 coding DNA: TGTGCCAGCAGTTACGCGCGGCCCTCTGGAAACACCATATATTTT. The V call is TRBV6-5, the J call TRBJ1-3; D is unresolved. This CDR3 is built from 15 residues. CDR1 and CDR2 (germline): MNHEY, SVGAGI. V lost 2 bases and J lost 0, with 8 bases in between.

The chain's CDR3 is CASTERTLSTDTQYF. The CDR3 nucleotides are TGTGCCAGCACCGAAAGGACCCTTAGCACAGATACGCAGTATTTT. The chain employs TRBV7-2 and TRBJ2-3; no clear D. The V and J ends lost 7 bases and 0 bases respectively, with 14 bases between them. Germline V gene sequence: CDR1 SGHTA, CDR2 FQGNSA. This CDR3 comprises 15 residues.

The table lists this clonotype with a few counts. The rearrangement uses TRBV12-3 or TRBV12-4 and TRBJ1-5, with TRBD1 matching 8 bases. After removal of 3 bases from V and 6 bases from J, the junction contained 7 bases not matched to a gene. CDR3 size: 15 residues. CDR3 DNA sequence: TGTGCCAGCAGTTTTTACGGACAGGGATTTCAGCCCCAGCATTTT. Its protein product is CASSFYGQGFQPQHF.

The sample holds a few counts of this clonotype. The chain uses TRBV7-9 and TRBJ1-6; the match to TRBD1 covers 7 bases. V lost 1 base and J lost 7; bases outside the gene matches: 1. The CDR3 loop spans 14 amino acids. Germline V gene sequence: CDR1 SEHNR, CDR2 FQNEAQ (reference sequence). This chain's CDR3 is CASSLVQGNSPLHF. For the CDR3, the DNA is TGTGCCAGCAGCTTAGTACAGGGGAATTCACCCCTCCACTTT.

DNA of the CDR3: TGCGCCAGCAGCTTGGATCCAAGCCAGACCCAGTACTTC. Encoded protein: CASSLDPSQTQYF. V usage is TRBV5-1 and J usage is TRBJ2-5; D ambiguous. Germline V gene data show CDR1 as SGHRS and CDR2 as YFSETQ. The CDR3 loop spans 13 amino acids. V shed 0 bases and J shed 6 bases, with 9 bases lying between them.

The rearrangement joins TRBV5-4 to TRBJ1-1, with unresolved D. This CDR3 spans 14 amino acids. Trimming took 0 bases from V and 4 from J, leaving 10 bases between them. Germline values: CDR1 SGHNT, CDR2 YYREEE (reference sequence). Written as DNA, the CDR3 is TGTGCCAGCAGCTTGGGGCAGCGCTCCACTGAAGCTTTCTTT. This translates into CASSLGQRSTEAFF.

This clonotype was detected only a few times. The V gene is TRBV14, the J gene TRBJ2-3; a weak D match, TRBD1 (5 bases). Trimming cost V 4 bases and J 2 bases, with 19 bases left between them. Per the germline V gene, CDR1 is SGHDN and CDR2 is FVKESK. This CDR3 spans 17 amino acids. For the CDR3, the DNA is TGTGCCAGCAGCCCATTTCCGTACAGGACAAACACAGATACGCAGTATTTT. Protein sequence: CASSPFPYRTNTDTQYF.

This clonotype was seen more than once but under ten times. The J gene is TRBJ1-1, the V gene TRBV20-1, with a tentative D call TRBD1 (6 bases). The CDR3 runs to 14 residues. The germline gives CDR1 DFQATT, CDR2 SNEGSKA (reference sequence). V was cut by 3 bases and J by 3 bases, with 14 bases left in between. CDR3 coding DNA: TGCAGTGCTAGTGTGGGGGCTTGGGACACTGAAGCTTTCTTT. Residues: CSASVGAWDTEAFF.

The chain combines TRBV3-1 with TRBJ1-2; D is perhaps TRBD1 (6 bases). Germline values: CDR1 LGHDT, CDR2 YNNKEL (reference sequence). Deletions cut 6 bases from V and 4 bases from J, with 15 bases between. The CDR3 covers 14 residues. Written as DNA, the CDR3 is TGTGCCAGCAGGATACAGGGAGCGGGCTATGGCTACACCTTC. It yields the protein CASRIQGAGYGYTF.